A single sample gave rise to the 22 T cell receptor beta chains below, sequenced in a study of glioma-infiltrating T cells after dendritic cell vaccination. This table comes from immunoSEQ multiplex PCR, and its TCRdb copy is limited to in-frame clones, with some not included. The sample has fewer than 100,000 clones, approximately 90% seen once; the top ten hold around 16%. This material consisted of blood, taken before dendritic cell vaccination. The receptor set was obtained from a human donor with glioblastoma.

This rearrangement joins TRBV7-9 to TRBJ2-1, with TRBD2 matching 10 bases. The CDR3 is made up of 15 amino acids. Per germline, CDR1 SEHNR and CDR2 FQNEAQ (reference sequence). V gave up 0 bases and J gave up 6 bases; unmatched junction bases: 2. Here the CDR3 reads CASSLAGLAPNEQFF. The CDR3 region has the DNA TGTGCCAGCAGCTTAGCGGGACTAGCGCCCAATGAGCAGTTCTTC.

The chain links TRBV5-6 to TRBJ2-2, with D maybe TRBD1 (5 bases). The CDR3 sequence is 16 residues long. Germline-derived CDR1 and CDR2 are SGHDT and YYEEEE. Trimming removed 2 bases from V and 0 bases from J, with 11 bases in between. The CDR3 sequence is CASSLAGASNTGELFF. In DNA, the CDR3 is TGTGCCAGCAGCTTAGCTGGGGCGTCGAACACCGGGGAGCTGTTTTTT.

V is TRBV2 and J is TRBJ1-4; 11 nucleotides match TRBD1. There are 15 residues in the CDR3. Germline CDR1 SNHLY, CDR2 FYNNEI. With 1 base clipped from V and 8 bases from J, the junction kept 3 bases outside the gene matches. CDR3 protein: CASSEVGDRGEKLFF. Written as DNA, the CDR3 is TGTGCCAGCAGTGAAGTCGGGGACAGGGGGGAAAAACTGTTTTTT.

This clone was observed a few times. This chain joins TRBV13 and TRBJ2-3, with 8 bases fitting TRBD2. Looked up from germline, CDR1 is PRHDT and CDR2 is FYEKMQ (reference sequence). Losses at the gene ends were 3 bases for V and 4 bases for J; bases not matched to a gene: 9. The CDR3 length is 16 residues. CDR3 sequence reads: CASSFQDEREPDTQYF. The CDR3 nucleotides read TGTGCCAGCAGCTTCCAGGATGAGCGGGAGCCAGATACGCAGTATTTT. Drawing the rest from reference TRBV13 and TRBJ2-3, the complete variable domain is AAGVIQSPRHLIKEKRETATLKCYPIPRHDTVYWYQQGPGQDPQFLISFYEKMQSDKGSIPDRFSAQQFSDYHSELNMSSLELGDSALYFCASSFQDEREPDTQYFGPGTRLTVL.

This sequence joins TRBV5-8 and TRBJ2-5; perhaps TRBD2 as D (6 bases). The CDR3 is 16 amino acids. Germline V gives CDR1 SGHTS, CDR2 YDEGEE. Trimming cost V 4 bases and J 1 base, with 17 bases left between them. CDR3 sequence: CASSPSTGVTQETQYF. The CDR3 DNA reads TGTGCCAGCAGCCCCTCTACGGGGGTTACCCAAGAGACCCAGTACTTC.

In this sample, this clone turned up a few times. The chain is built from TRBV5-1 and TRBJ1-1; D gene uncertain. Germline loops: CDR1 SGHRS, CDR2 YFSETQ. There are 13 residues in the CDR3. The ends were cut back, 0 bases at V and 4 bases at J, with 7 bases in the middle. CDR3 in DNA: TGCGCCAGCAGCTTGGATGAGGTCACTGAAGCTTTCTTT. Translating it yields CASSLDEVTEAFF.

The chain couples TRBV28 to TRBJ1-4; no clear D. CDR1 MDHEN and CDR2 SYDVKM come from the germline V gene. The CDR3 covers 15 residues. Trimming took off 5 bases at V and 6 bases at J, with 16 bases between the two ends. The CDR3 region has the DNA TGTGCCAGCAGTAGCCTCCGGGGTGTTTATGAAAAACTGTTTTTT. This sequence encodes CASSSLRGVYEKLFF.

The chain couples TRBV9 to TRBJ2-7; 7 bases line up with TRBD2. CDR1 and CDR2 from the germline V gene are SGDLS and YYNGEE. After removal of 7 bases from V and 3 bases from J, the junction contained 7 bases not matched to a gene. The CDR3 has 13 residues. The CDR3 reads CASSASGDYEQYF. As DNA, the CDR3 is TGTGCCAGCTCCGCTAGCGGCGACTACGAGCAGTACTTC. Filled out from reference TRBV9 and TRBJ2-7, the complete variable domain reads DSGVTQTPKHLITATGQRVTLRCSPRSGDLSVYWYQQSLDQGLQFLIQYYNGEERAKGNILERFSAQQFPDLHSELNLSSLELGDSALYFCASSASGDYEQYFGPGTRLTVT.

The rearrangement joins TRBV6-5 to TRBJ2-1, with 10 bases fitting TRBD1. Germline V gives CDR1 MNHEY, CDR2 SVGAGI. The CDR3 is 14 amino acids. With 7 bases clipped from V and 9 bases from J, the junction kept 9 bases outside the gene matches. In DNA, the CDR3 is TGTGCCAGCAACACCGGGACAGGGGTCAGTGAGCAGTTCTTC. This sequence encodes CASNTGTGVSEQFF.

The chain has TRBV28 and TRBJ1-5; possibly TRBD1 for D (5 bases). The germline V gene encodes CDR1 MDHEN and CDR2 SYDVKM. CDR3 length: 14 residues. The V end was cut by 8 bases, the J end by 6 bases, with 17 bases between. The CDR3 is CASVGPLVGQPQHF. CDR3 DNA sequence: TGTGCCAGCGTGGGGCCTTTAGTAGGTCAGCCCCAGCATTTT.

The chain links TRBV9 to TRBJ2-7; D might be TRBD2 (6 bases). The CDR3 length is 15 residues. The V end lost 0 bases, the J end lost 4 bases, and 14 bases lay between the germline ends. The V gene's germline CDR1 is SGDLS and CDR2 YYNGEE. In DNA, the CDR3 is TGTGCCAGCAGCGTAGGTGCGGGGACCTTATACGAGCAGTACTTC. Translating it yields CASSVGAGTLYEQYF. The whole variable domain, filled in from reference TRBV9 and TRBJ2-7, reads DSGVTQTPKHLITATGQRVTLRCSPRSGDLSVYWYQQSLDQGLQFLIQYYNGEERAKGNILERFSAQQFPDLHSELNLSSLELGDSALYFCASSVGAGTLYEQYFGPGTRLTVT.

This clone has just one count. The chain links TRBV5-1 to TRBJ1-2, with unresolved D. This CDR3 contains 15 residues. The V and J ends lost 7 bases and 0 bases respectively, with 16 bases between them. Germline V gene lookup returns CDR1 SGHRS and CDR2 YFSETQ. In DNA, the CDR3 is TGCGCCAGCCGAAAAATAGATTTTACTAACTATGGCTACACCTTC. This codes for CASRKIDFTNYGYTF.

J is TRBJ2-7 and V is TRBV4-1, with D maybe TRBD1 (6 bases). The CDR3 has 15 amino acids. The germline V gene has CDR1 MGHRA and CDR2 YSYEKL. Trimming shortened V by 7 bases and J by 0 bases, and 16 bases separated the two germline ends. CDR3 nucleotide sequence: TGCGCCAGCAAGTTGTATTTAGGGGGCTCCTACGAGCAGTACTTC. It translates to CASKLYLGGSYEQYF.

The chain joins TRBV6-1 to TRBJ2-2, with a tentative D call TRBD1 (6 bases). This CDR3 comprises 15 residues. Germline CDR1 MNHNS, CDR2 SASEGT. Trimming shortened V by 6 bases and J by 5 bases, and 16 bases separated the two germline ends. The CDR3 sequence: CASRQDRLYTGELFF. The CDR3 coding sequence is TGTGCCAGCAGACAAGACAGGTTATATACCGGGGAGCTGTTTTTT.

J is TRBJ1-5 and V is TRBV19; TRBD1 matches 10 bases. The V and J ends lost 5 bases and 2 bases, in that order; junction bases with no gene match: 3. CDR1 is LNHDA, CDR2 SQIVND, per germline (reference sequence). The CDR3 is 15 residues long. CDR3 sequence: CASSGDRGGNQPQHF. For the CDR3, the DNA is TGTGCCAGTAGTGGGGACAGGGGTGGCAATCAGCCCCAGCATTTT.

The chain couples TRBV7-3 to TRBJ2-1; TRBD2 matches 7 bases. Germline CDR1 SGHTA, CDR2 FQGTGA. With V trimmed by 6 bases and J by 3 bases, 5 bases remained unmatched. The CDR3 loop spans 14 amino acids. CDR3: CASSQGGSYNEQFF. For the CDR3, the DNA is TGTGCCAGCAGTCAGGGCGGGAGCTACAATGAGCAGTTCTTC.

This chain uses TRBV28 with TRBJ2-7; possible D gene TRBD1, 6 bases. The germline gives CDR1 MDHEN, CDR2 SYDVKM. The CDR3 is 14 residues long. V was shortened by 5 bases and J by 6 bases, with 17 bases between the two germline ends. CDR3 amino acids: CASSLWTEVSEQYF. The CDR3 nucleotides read TGTGCCAGCAGTCTGTGGACAGAAGTGAGCGAGCAGTACTTC.

J is TRBJ2-7 and V is TRBV28, with D possibly being TRBD1 (6 bases). Trimming stripped 7 bases from V and 3 bases from J, with 16 bases between. The CDR3 is 14 amino acids. Germline CDR1 MDHEN, CDR2 SYDVKM. The chain's CDR3 is CASNPRTVDYEQYF. The CDR3 DNA reads TGTGCCAGCAATCCGAGGACAGTTGACTACGAGCAGTACTTC.

The rearrangement uses TRBV7-6 and TRBJ1-1, with 11 bases that match TRBD1. V lost 5 bases and J lost 3; bases outside the gene matches: 8. Per the germline V gene, CDR1 is SGHVS and CDR2 is FNYEAQ. This CDR3 is 16 amino acids long. The CDR3 is CASSPSDRGLDTEAFF. The CDR3 DNA is TGTGCCAGCAGCCCCTCGGACAGGGGGCTTGACACTGAAGCTTTCTTT.

In its sample, this clone was seen once. V gene TRBV29-1 combines with J gene TRBJ1-6; D is possibly TRBD1 (6 bases). Germline lookup yields CDR1 SQVTM and CDR2 ANQGSEA. The CDR3 loop spans 11 amino acids. Between the trimmed V and J ends, which lost 1 base and 14 bases, there was a span of 9 bases. CDR3 coding DNA: TGCAGCGTTGAAGTCGGACAGTCCCTCCACTTT. It translates to CSVEVGQSLHF.

This clone appeared once. CDR3 sequence: CASSWDNSYEQYF. Here the CDR3 DNA reads TGTGCCAGCAGCTGGGACAACTCCTACGAGCAGTACTTC. This chain uses TRBV5-4 with TRBJ2-7, with a tentative D call TRBD1 (6 bases). Germline CDR1 is SGHNT and CDR2 is YYREEE (reference sequence). V was clipped by 3 bases and J by 0 bases, with 7 bases between them. The CDR3 runs to 13 residues. Supplemented by reference TRBV5-4 and TRBJ2-7, the full variable domain reads ETGVTQSPTHLIKTRGQQVTLRCSSQSGHNTVSWYQQALGQGPQFIFQYYREEENGRGNFPPRFSGLQFPNYSSELNVNALELDDSALYLCASSWDNSYEQYFGPGTRLTVT.

The chain has TRBV6-5 and TRBJ1-2, with a weak D call TRBD1 (6 bases). CDR1 and CDR2 (germline): MNHEY, SVGAGI. The CDR3 covers 15 residues. Trimming left V 0 bases short and J 5 bases short, with 13 bases between. Here the CDR3 DNA reads TGTGCCAGCAGTTACTCGGGGGGAGGGGGTTATGGCTACACCTTC. Its protein product is CASSYSGGGGYGYTF.